One and the same sample provided the 8 T cell receptor beta chains below, sequenced in a study of T cell responses to AZD1222 COVID-19 vaccine. The repertoire was sequenced with immunoSEQ multiplex PCR; TCRdb's copy has only in-frame clones and lacks some. The sample contains about 110,000 clones, 90% to 95% of which appear only once. Specimen: peripheral blood, collected on day 0 of AZD1222 vaccination. Receptor source: an adult in good health.

The chain employs TRBV28 and TRBJ2-1, with TRBD2 matching over 9 bases. In germline, CDR1 is MDHEN, CDR2 SYDVKM. V lost 5 bases, J lost 7 bases, and 9 bases stayed unmatched. The CDR3 extends over 15 amino acids. The CDR3 here is CASSPLGLAGNEQFF. The DNA for the CDR3 is TGTGCCAGCAGTCCACTGGGGCTAGCGGGAAATGAGCAGTTCTTC.

The sample holds a few counts of this clone. The chain couples TRBV11-2 to TRBJ1-2; D is possibly TRBD1 (6 bases). The CDR3 is 14 amino acids. Trimming cost V 2 bases and J 4 bases, with 11 bases left between them. Germline CDR1 reads SGHAT; CDR2 reads FQNNGV. CDR3 sequence reads: CASSLYGGAYGYTF. As DNA, the CDR3 is TGTGCCAGCAGCTTATACGGGGGGGCCTATGGCTACACCTTC.

CDR3 in DNA: TGTGCCAGCAGTTACCAAGGGACAGGGCCCCAGCCCCAGCATTTT. Amino acids: CASSYQGTGPQPQHF. This sequence joins TRBV6-5 and TRBJ1-5, with 9 bases matching TRBD1. The germline gives CDR1 MNHEY, CDR2 SVGAGI. The CDR3 extends over 15 amino acids. Trimming cost V 2 bases and J 7 bases; bases outside gene matches: 6.

This sequence joins TRBV28 and TRBJ1-5, with a weak D call TRBD1 (5 bases). CDR3 length equals 15 residues. V dropped 3 bases and J dropped 2 bases, with 11 bases sitting between them. Germline loops: CDR1 MDHEN, CDR2 SYDVKM. The CDR3 DNA follows: TGTGCCAGCAGTTTGGGGACGGAAGGCAATCAGCCCCAGCATTTT. It translates to CASSLGTEGNQPQHF.

The chain combines TRBV19 with TRBJ2-7; 7 bases are shared with TRBD1. Trimming removed 5 bases from V and 1 base from J; junction bases left unmatched: 8. Germline assignment: CDR1 LNHDA and CDR2 SQIVND (reference sequence). There are 15 residues in the CDR3. This CDR3 reads CASSPGTASSYEQYF. In DNA, the CDR3 is TGTGCCAGTAGTCCTGGGACAGCATCTTCCTACGAGCAGTACTTC.

Of note for this clone: The junction differs from germline at one of its ends, possibly a read error. V gene TRBV4-3 combines with J gene TRBJ2-5, with D maybe TRBD2 (5 bases). This CDR3 spans 13 amino acids. From germline, CDR1 is LGHNA and CDR2 YSLEER. Written as DNA, the CDR3 is TGCGCCAGCAGCCAAGATAGGCTGGCAGCGGCCAACTTC. This gives the protein CASSQDRLAAANF.

This clone was counted between two and nine times. The V call is TRBV2, the J call TRBJ1-1, with 9 positions matching TRBD1. V trimming: 6 bases; J trimming: 2 bases; junction bases outside the gene matches: 7. CDR3 size: 15 residues. The germline V gene has CDR1 SNHLY and CDR2 FYNNEI. CDR3 bases: TGTGCCAGCAGCCCAAGGACAGGGGCTAACACTGAAGCTTTCTTT. Protein product: CASSPRTGANTEAFF.

The sample holds one count of this clone. The rearrangement links TRBV3-1 (or the pseudogene TRBV3-2) to TRBJ2-7; TRBD1 aligns across 8 bases. Losses at the gene ends were 4 bases for V and 6 bases for J; bases not matched to a gene: 8. Looked up from germline, CDR1 is LGHDT and CDR2 is YNNKEL (reference sequence). The CDR3 length is 14 residues. The CDR3 loop is CASSPRGQGGEQYF. The CDR3 nucleotides read TGTGCCAGCAGCCCTAGAGGACAGGGCGGCGAGCAGTACTTC.